Following are 23 T cell receptor beta chains from one sample sequenced in a study of shared clonotypes between healthy human individuals. Profiling relied on immunoSEQ multiplex PCR, and the TCRdb table lists in-frame clones only, not all of them. Among about 2.4 million clones, just over 90% were seen once, and the ten largest hold roughly 0.13%. The sample taken for sequencing was naive CD4+ T cells sorted from blood. Subset denoted: CD45RA+ positively selected. These receptors all come from a man younger than 35 in good health.

The chain couples TRBV9 to TRBJ2-5, with 8 nucleotides matching TRBD2. Germline-derived CDR1 and CDR2 are SGDLS and YYNGEE. V lost 4 bases, J lost 1 base, and 9 bases stayed unmatched. The CDR3 covers 16 residues. CDR3 amino acids: CASSTGLAKGQETQYF. The CDR3 DNA sequence: TGTGCCAGCAGCACTGGACTAGCCAAGGGCCAAGAGACCCAGTACTTC.

As regards this clone: Other DNA sequences in the same sample also yield this CDR3. The V call is TRBV2, the J call TRBJ1-2; 9 bases line up with TRBD1. There are 14 residues in the CDR3. After removal of 4 bases from V and 4 bases from J, the junction contained 4 bases not matched to a gene. The germline V gene encodes CDR1 SNHLY and CDR2 FYNNEI. CDR3 sequence: CASSGGTGIYGYTF. For the CDR3, the DNA is TGTGCCAGCAGTGGGGGGACAGGGATCTATGGCTACACCTTC.

The V and J genes are TRBV7-9 and TRBJ2-5; 12 positions agree with TRBD2. Trimming removed 5 bases from V and 5 bases from J; junction bases left unmatched: 9. The CDR3 is 16 residues long. The germline gives CDR1 SEHNR, CDR2 FQNEAQ (reference sequence). CDR3 nucleotides: TGTGCCAGCAGCCTAGGGACTAGCGGGTCGGGGGAGACCCAGTACTTC. The encoded protein is CASSLGTSGSGETQYF.

V is TRBV28 and J is TRBJ2-2, with TRBD2 as a possible D gene (7 bases). V gave up 8 bases and J gave up 5 bases, with 12 bases separating them. CDR1 is MDHEN, CDR2 SYDVKM, per germline. The CDR3 is made up of 13 amino acids. The CDR3 sequence is CASAGAGTGELFF. The CDR3 nucleotides read TGTGCCAGCGCGGGGGCGGGTACCGGGGAGCTGTTTTTT.

The chain is built from TRBV5-4 and TRBJ1-2; D unresolved. This CDR3 spans 14 amino acids. Deletions cut 0 bases from V and 4 bases from J, with 10 bases between. From germline, CDR1 is SGHNT and CDR2 YYREEE (reference sequence). The CDR3 loop reads CASSLGTEVYGYTF. The CDR3 coding sequence is TGTGCCAGCAGCTTGGGAACAGAAGTCTATGGCTACACCTTC.

V usage is TRBV30 and J usage is TRBJ2-2; tentative D call: TRBD2 (6 bases). Germline CDR1 is GTSNPN and CDR2 is SVGIG (reference sequence). V shed 1 base and J shed 3 bases, with 12 bases lying between them. This CDR3 comprises 15 residues. The CDR3 protein is CAWSARRGYTGELFF. CDR3 nucleotides: TGTGCCTGGAGTGCCAGGAGGGGTTACACCGGGGAGCTGTTTTTT.

V and J are TRBV2 and TRBJ2-1; D is uncertain. The ends were cut back, 0 bases at V and 7 bases at J, with 13 bases in the middle. CDR1 is SNHLY, CDR2 FYNNEI, per germline. CDR3 length equals 15 residues. Here the CDR3 DNA reads TGTGCCAGCAGTGAAGCACCCCGGAAAGGGAATGAGCAGTTCTTC. Residues: CASSEAPRKGNEQFF.

The rearrangement uses TRBV5-4 and TRBJ1-4; 9 bases map to TRBD1. J lost 8 bases, V lost 4 bases, and 9 bases had no gene match. There are 15 residues in the CDR3. Germline V lookup: CDR1 SGHNT, CDR2 YYREEE (reference sequence). CDR3: CASSRMGQGREKLFF. The CDR3 DNA follows: TGTGCCAGCAGCCGGATGGGACAGGGACGGGAAAAACTGTTTTTT.

About this clone itself: The same CDR3 is also encoded by other DNA sequences in this sample. The CDR3 region is CASSLGGTMNTEAFF. Written as DNA, the CDR3 is TGTGCCAGCAGCTTAGGGGGGACCATGAACACTGAAGCTTTCTTT. This sequence joins TRBV7-2 and TRBJ1-1; D possibly corresponds to TRBD1 (5 bases). The CDR3 runs to 15 residues. Trimming left V 1 base short and J 0 bases short, with 9 bases between. Germline assignment: CDR1 SGHTA and CDR2 FQGNSA.

This clone has just one count. The V gene is TRBV4-2, the J gene TRBJ2-1, with 14 bases that match TRBD2. Germline V gene sequence: CDR1 LGHNA, CDR2 YNFKEQ. After removal of 3 bases from V and 8 bases from J, the junction contained 9 bases not matched to a gene. This CDR3 is 17 amino acids long. CDR3 DNA sequence: TGTGCCAGCAGCCAGAGGACTAGCGGGGGGCGGGGCTATGAGCAGTTCTTC. This encodes CASSQRTSGGRGYEQFF.

The chain couples TRBV18 to TRBJ2-6; unclear D gene. With 2 bases removed from V and 2 bases from J, the gap between germline ends came to 10 bases. CDR3 length equals 16 residues. In germline, CDR1 is KGHSH, CDR2 LQKENI. The CDR3 reads CASSPGVPTGANVLTF. Here the CDR3 DNA reads TGTGCCAGCTCACCAGGGGTCCCAACTGGGGCCAACGTCCTGACTTTC.

The rearrangement links TRBV12-5 to TRBJ2-1, with TRBD1 matching 9 bases. Trimming removed 0 bases from V and 9 bases from J; junction bases left unmatched: 9. The CDR3 is 16 residues long. Germline CDR1 LGHNT, CDR2 FRNRAP. CDR3 in DNA: TGTGCTAGTGGTTTGGTACTCCATACAGGGGGCACTGAGCAGTTCTTC. This gives the protein CASGLVLHTGGTEQFF.

The chain combines TRBV9 with TRBJ2-7; 8 bases line up with TRBD1. The CDR3 consists of 15 residues. V was pared by 0 bases and J by 2 bases, with 4 bases of the junction left unmatched. Germline loops: CDR1 SGDLS, CDR2 YYNGEE. This chain's CDR3 is CASSVEPGGTYEQYF. CDR3 DNA sequence: TGTGCCAGCAGCGTAGAACCAGGGGGCACCTACGAGCAGTACTTC.

In regard to this clone: Other DNA sequences in the same sample also yield this CDR3. The CDR3 sequence is CASSLGGQGYNEQFF. Here the CDR3 DNA reads TGCGCCAGCAGCTTGGGCGGACAGGGGTACAATGAGCAGTTCTTC. The V and J genes are TRBV5-1 and TRBJ2-1, with 9 bases matching TRBD1. The germline gives CDR1 SGHRS, CDR2 YFSETQ. CDR3 length: 15 amino acids. V dropped 0 bases and J dropped 4; count of bases not matched to a gene: 2.

This rearrangement joins TRBV5-4 to TRBJ2-2, with D perhaps TRBD1 or TRBD2 (6 bases each). Per the germline V gene, CDR1 is SGHNT and CDR2 is YYREEE (reference sequence). There are 15 residues in the CDR3. The germline V and J ends were trimmed by 0 bases and 7 bases, with 13 bases remaining between them. The CDR3 is CASSLGGRGVGELFF. As DNA, the CDR3 is TGTGCCAGCAGCTTGGGGGGGCGGGGAGTCGGGGAGCTGTTTTTT.

The chain recombines TRBV5-1 with TRBJ1-1; no definite D call. V lost 0 bases to trimming and J lost 7 bases, with 13 bases between them. This CDR3 contains 14 residues. Germline V gives CDR1 SGHRS, CDR2 YFSETQ. The CDR3 nucleotides read TGCGCCAGCAGCTTGGCCGGAACAGCCGGTGAAGCTTTCTTT. Its translation is CASSLAGTAGEAFF.

CDR3 residues: CASSPPRQGEVNEQFF. Written as DNA, the CDR3 is TGCGCCAGCAGCCCCCCCCGGCAGGGGGAAGTCAATGAGCAGTTCTTC. The chain has TRBV5-1 and TRBJ2-1, with 7 bases fitting TRBD1. Looked up from germline, CDR1 is SGHRS and CDR2 is YFSETQ. The CDR3 spans 16 residues. Trimming removed 4 bases from V and 6 bases from J; junction bases left unmatched: 13.

This clone occurred once. The chain is built from TRBV2 and TRBJ2-2; the match to TRBD1 covers 11 bases. The CDR3 consists of 14 residues. Germline V CDR1 and CDR2: SNHLY, FYNNEI. Trimming cost V 11 bases and J 4 bases; bases outside gene matches: 6. The DNA of the CDR3 is TGTGCCGCCAGGGGACAGGGGGGCACCGGGGAGCTGTTTTTT. Amino acids: CAARGQGGTGELFF.

The chain employs TRBV2 and TRBJ1-5; no reliable D call. The CDR3 is 14 amino acids. Germline V gene data show CDR1 as SNHLY and CDR2 as FYNNEI. Between the trimmed V and J ends, which lost 5 bases and 2 bases, there was a span of 10 bases. The DNA of the CDR3 is TGTGCCAGCAGTTACGGGGTTGGCAATCAGCCCCAGCATTTT. Protein sequence: CASSYGVGNQPQHF.

This clone has just a few counts. In the same sample, other DNA sequences code for this CDR3. V usage is TRBV6-5 and J usage is TRBJ1-1; TRBD1 might be the D (6 bases). The CDR3 spans 13 residues. Trimming pared 6 bases from V and 1 base from J, leaving 9 bases between. CDR1 MNHEY and CDR2 SVGAGI come from the germline V gene. The CDR3 loop reads CASRGGSNTEAFF. The CDR3 nucleotides are TGTGCCAGCAGAGGGGGATCGAACACTGAAGCTTTCTTT.

Concerning this clone: The sample has other DNA sequences that encode this CDR3 too. The rearrangement links TRBV7-2 to TRBJ2-5, with D perhaps matching TRBD2 (5 bases). This CDR3 region has 12 residues. The germline V and J ends were trimmed by 5 bases and 4 bases, with 8 bases remaining between them. Per the germline V gene, CDR1 is SGHTA and CDR2 is FQGNSA. CDR3: CASSQGGETQYF. CDR3 DNA: TGTGCCAGCAGCCAAGGAGGAGAGACCCAGTACTTC.

V usage is TRBV21-1 and J usage is TRBJ1-1; the table's D call, TRBD1, has no DNA check behind it. TRBV21-1 corresponds to a pseudogene. The CDR3 extends over 16 amino acids. Here the CDR3 DNA reads TGTGCCAGCAGCACCCGGACAGGGGGCCGGGACACTGAAGCTTTCTTT. It encodes CASSTRTGGRDTEAFF.

As concerns this clone: Other nucleotide sequences in the sample specify the same CDR3. The rearrangement joins TRBV10-3 to TRBJ2-5; D unclear. The CDR3 contains 13 residues. Between the trimmed V and J ends, which lost 5 bases and 2 bases, there was a span of 9 bases. The germline CDR1 and CDR2 sequences are ENHRY and SYGVKD. CDR3 region: CAISSGIQETQYF. DNA of the CDR3: TGTGCCATCAGTAGTGGGATACAAGAGACCCAGTACTTC.